What follows are 12 T cell receptor beta chains derived from one specimen sequenced in a study of blood T cell repertoires in COVID-19. Some clones are missing from TCRdb's copy, which holds only in-frame ones; the method was immunoSEQ multiplex PCR. In the table there are fewer than 50,000 clones, nearly 90% of which are singletons. The sequenced material came from peripheral blood. The receptor set was obtained from a man aged 60 to 75 with active or convalescent COVID-19.

The V gene is TRBV27, the J gene TRBJ2-7, with TRBD2 matching over 10 bases. Unmatched junction bases numbered 9, after V lost 6 bases and J lost 4 bases. The germline V gene has CDR1 MNHEY and CDR2 SMNVEV (reference sequence). The CDR3 covers 15 residues. CDR3 region: CASRGIQTSGYEQYF. The CDR3 region has the DNA TGTGCCAGCAGGGGGATACAGACTAGCGGGTACGAGCAGTACTTC.

In this sample, this clone turned up once. J is TRBJ2-3 and V is TRBV10-3; 15 bases line up with TRBD2. V dropped 8 bases and J dropped 0; count of bases not matched to a gene: 9. The germline V gene encodes CDR1 ENHRY and CDR2 SYGVKD. This CDR3 has 18 residues. CDR3 coding DNA: TGTGCCATCGGCCCCGGGACTAGCGGGAGGTATAGCACAGATACGCAGTATTTT. Protein: CAIGPGTSGRYSTDTQYF.

The chain carries TRBV5-1 and TRBJ2-5, with 8 bases aligning to TRBD2. Germline lookup yields CDR1 SGHRS and CDR2 YFSETQ. After removal of 0 bases from V and 4 bases from J, the junction contained 14 bases not matched to a gene. The CDR3 is 18 residues long. The CDR3 is CASSLAGLAGLGGETQYF. In DNA form, the CDR3 reads TGCGCCAGCAGCTTGGCCGGACTAGCAGGTTTGGGTGGAGAGACCCAGTACTTC.

This chain uses TRBV3-1 (or the pseudogene TRBV3-2) with TRBJ2-1, with D possibly matching TRBD1 (5 bases). CDR3 size: 14 residues. Between the trimmed V and J ends, which lost 2 bases and 4 bases, there was a span of 9 bases. CDR1 and CDR2 from the germline V gene are LGHDT and YNNKEL (reference sequence). The CDR3 bases are TGTGCCAGCAGCCAATCTCAGGGTTACAATGAGCAGTTCTTC. It codes for CASSQSQGYNEQFF.

V is TRBV5-6 and J is TRBJ2-7; D is possibly TRBD1 (6 bases). Germline CDR1 and CDR2: SGHDT and YYEEEE. The V end was cut by 0 bases, the J end by 0 bases, with 7 bases between. CDR3 length equals 14 residues. The CDR3 sequence is CASSLAGDSYEQYF. The CDR3 nucleotides are TGTGCCAGCAGCTTGGCAGGGGACTCCTACGAGCAGTACTTC.

This clone was recorded only once. The gene calls are TRBV18 and TRBJ2-5, with 9 bases that match TRBD1. J gave up 4 bases and V 3 bases, and 3 bases lay outside the gene matches. Germline loops: CDR1 KGHSH, CDR2 LQKENI. The CDR3 runs to 14 residues. The CDR3 nucleotides are TGTGCCAGCTCACCGACAGGGGGGGGAGAGACCCAGTACTTC. Translating gives CASSPTGGGETQYF.

This clone has only one observation. This chain connects TRBV7-9 to TRBJ2-7; possibly TRBD2 for D (5 bases). CDR1 SEHNR and CDR2 FQNEAQ come from the germline V gene (reference sequence). Trimming pared 5 bases from V and 3 bases from J, leaving 8 bases between. CDR3 length: 12 amino acids. The CDR3 protein is CASSRDGYEQYF. CDR3 bases: TGTGCCAGCAGCCGGGATGGCTACGAGCAGTACTTC.

The rearrangement joins TRBV28 to TRBJ2-6; no definite D call. This CDR3 region has 16 residues. Germline V gene lookup returns CDR1 MDHEN and CDR2 SYDVKM. V lost 7 bases, J lost 3 bases, and 16 bases lay in between. The CDR3 spells CASNPGSPGGANVLTF. The CDR3 bases are TGTGCCAGCAACCCAGGATCTCCTGGTGGGGCCAACGTCCTGACTTTC.

This chain connects TRBV30 to TRBJ2-1, with D hard to call. Germline CDR1 and CDR2: GTSNPN and SVGIG (reference sequence). V was shortened by 4 bases and J by 5 bases, with 15 bases between the two germline ends. The CDR3 totals 14 residues. CDR3 DNA sequence: TGTGCCTGGACTAGGATTACGGAGAACAATGAGCAGTTCTTC. It is translated as CAWTRITENNEQFF.

This clone was recorded once. The rearrangement links TRBV19 to TRBJ2-1; 8 positions agree with TRBD2. Losses at the gene ends were 6 bases for V and 4 bases for J; bases not matched to a gene: 5. The CDR3 is 14 amino acids. CDR1 and CDR2 from the germline V gene are LNHDA and SQIVND (reference sequence). CDR3 loop: CASSRPGGYNEQFF. The CDR3 region has the DNA TGTGCCAGTAGCAGACCGGGAGGGTACAATGAGCAGTTCTTC.

The chain is built from TRBV7-9 and TRBJ2-5, with 8 bases that match TRBD1. After removal of 5 bases from V and 4 bases from J, the junction contained 6 bases not matched to a gene. This CDR3 region has 14 residues. The germline CDR1 and CDR2 sequences are SEHNR and FQNEAQ (reference sequence). CDR3 sequence (DNA): TGTGCCAGCAGCGAGCGGACAGGGTCAGAGACCCAGTACTTC. Translating gives CASSERTGSETQYF. Full variable domain (missing parts from reference TRBV7-9 and TRBJ2-5): DTGVSQNPRHKITKRGQNVTFRCDPISEHNRLYWYRQTLGQGPEFLTYFQNEAQLEKSRLLSDRFSAERPKGSFSTLEIQRTEQGDSAMYLCASSERTGSETQYFGPGTRLLVL.

The rearrangement uses TRBV5-1 and TRBJ1-2; 7 bases map to TRBD1. Germline CDR1 is SGHRS and CDR2 is YFSETQ. V shed 0 bases, J shed 1 base, and the junction held 3 bases outside the gene matches. The CDR3 covers 15 residues. Written as DNA, the CDR3 is TGCGCCAGCAGCTTGGCGGGACAGAATAACTATGGCTACACCTTC. Its protein product is CASSLAGQNNYGYTF.